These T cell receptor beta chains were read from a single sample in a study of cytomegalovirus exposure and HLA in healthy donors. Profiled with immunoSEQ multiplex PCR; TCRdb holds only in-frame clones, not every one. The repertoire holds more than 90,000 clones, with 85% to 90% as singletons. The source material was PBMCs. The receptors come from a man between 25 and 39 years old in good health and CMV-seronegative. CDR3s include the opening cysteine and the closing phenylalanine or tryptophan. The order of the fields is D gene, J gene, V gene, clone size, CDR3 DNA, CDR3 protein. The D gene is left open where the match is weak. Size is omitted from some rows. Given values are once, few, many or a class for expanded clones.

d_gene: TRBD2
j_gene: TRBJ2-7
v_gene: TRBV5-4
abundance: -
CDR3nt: TGTGCCAGCAGCCGACTAGCGGGAGGGCCTGTAGTAGACGAGCAGTACTTC
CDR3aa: CASSRLAGGPVVDEQYF

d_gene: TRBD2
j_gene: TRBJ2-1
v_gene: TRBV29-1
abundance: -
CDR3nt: TGCAGCGTTGATTTAGCGGGAGGTCTTGGGTACAATGAGCAGTTCTTC
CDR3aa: CSVDLAGGLGYNEQFF

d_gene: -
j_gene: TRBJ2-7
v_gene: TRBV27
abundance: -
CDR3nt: TGTGCCAGCAGTTTTCAGGGCGGATACGAGCAGTACTTC
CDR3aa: CASSFQGGYEQYF

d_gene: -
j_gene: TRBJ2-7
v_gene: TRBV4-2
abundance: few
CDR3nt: TGTGCCAGCAGCCAATGGGCAGGGGAGGGATCCTACGAGCAGTACTTC
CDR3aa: CASSQWAGEGSYEQYF

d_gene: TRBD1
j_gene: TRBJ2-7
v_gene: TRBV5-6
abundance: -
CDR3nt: TGTGCCAGCACCCCGGACAGGGACTCCAGACGGGGTGACGAGCAGTACTTC
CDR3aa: CASTPDRDSRRGDEQYF

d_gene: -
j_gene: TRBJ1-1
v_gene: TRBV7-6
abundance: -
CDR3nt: TGTGCCAGCTCGACGGGGGGAAACACTGAAGCTTTCTTT
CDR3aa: CASSTGGNTEAFF

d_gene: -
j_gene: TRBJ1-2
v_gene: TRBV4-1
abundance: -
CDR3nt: TGCGCCAGCAGCCAAGTCCAGGGGAATGGCTACACCTTC
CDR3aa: CASSQVQGNGYTF

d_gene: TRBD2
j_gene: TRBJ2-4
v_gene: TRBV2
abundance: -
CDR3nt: TGTGCCAGCAGTAGCCCAAGGACTAGCGGGAGGGTAGCCAAAAACATTCAGTACTTC
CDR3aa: CASSSPRTSGRVAKNIQYF

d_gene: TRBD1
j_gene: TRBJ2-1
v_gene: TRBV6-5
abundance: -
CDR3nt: TGTGCCAGTAAGGAACCGGGACAGGGTTTGGATGAGCAGTTCTTC
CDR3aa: CASKEPGQGLDEQFF

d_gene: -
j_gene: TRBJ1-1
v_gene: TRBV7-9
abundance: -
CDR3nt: TGTGCCAGCAGCTTAGGACAGAACACTGAAGCTTTCTTT
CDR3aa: CASSLGQNTEAFF

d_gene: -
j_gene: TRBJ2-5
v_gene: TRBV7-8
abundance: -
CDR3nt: TGTGCCAGCAGCGTGCGGGACAGCCCTCCGGAGACCCAGTACTTC
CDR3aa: CASSVRDSPPETQYF

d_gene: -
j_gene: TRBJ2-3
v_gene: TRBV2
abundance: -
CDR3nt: TGTGCCACCACAGGCGCGAGGGAGGGCACAGATACGCAGTATTTT
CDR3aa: CATTGAREGTDTQYF

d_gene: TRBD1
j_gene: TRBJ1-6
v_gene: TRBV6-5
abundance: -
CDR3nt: TGTGCCAGCAAAGGACAGGGAAAGACACCCCTCCACTTT
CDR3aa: CASKGQGKTPLHF

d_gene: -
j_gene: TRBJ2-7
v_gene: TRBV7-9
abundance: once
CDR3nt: TGTGCCAGCAGCAGAGGGATGGGACTCTACGAGCAGTACTTC
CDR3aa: CASSRGMGLYEQYF

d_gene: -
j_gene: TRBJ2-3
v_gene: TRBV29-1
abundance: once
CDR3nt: TGCAGCGTTGACCGACAGGCCACAGATACGCAGTATTTT
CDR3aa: CSVDRQATDTQYF

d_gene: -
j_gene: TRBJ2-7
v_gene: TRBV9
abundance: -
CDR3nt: TGTGCCAGCAGCGGCGGACAGTCGGGCGAGCAGTACTTC
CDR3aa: CASSGGQSGEQYF

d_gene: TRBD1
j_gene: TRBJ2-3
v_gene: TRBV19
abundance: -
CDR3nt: TGTGCCAGTAGTATACCACCGGCCTGGACAGGATCAGATACGCAGTATTTT
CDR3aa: CASSIPPAWTGSDTQYF

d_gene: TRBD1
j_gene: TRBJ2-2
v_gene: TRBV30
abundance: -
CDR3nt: TGTGCCTGGGGGACAGGGGCAAACACCGGGGAGCTGTTTTTT
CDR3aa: CAWGTGANTGELFF

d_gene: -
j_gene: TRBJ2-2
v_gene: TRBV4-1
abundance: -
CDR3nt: TGCGCCAGCCGGGAATCCCTCGGGGAGCTGTTTTTT
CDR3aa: CASRESLGELFF

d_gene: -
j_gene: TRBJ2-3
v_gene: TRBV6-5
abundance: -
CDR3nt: TGTGCCAGCAGTCCTTTAGCGGTCACAGATACGCAGTATTTT
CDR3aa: CASSPLAVTDTQYF

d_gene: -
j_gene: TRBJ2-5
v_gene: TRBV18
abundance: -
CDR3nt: TGTGCCAGCTCACGTTCAGTCCAAGAGACCCAGTACTTC
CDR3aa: CASSRSVQETQYF

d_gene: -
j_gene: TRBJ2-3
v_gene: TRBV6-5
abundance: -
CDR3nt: TGTGCCAGCAGTCCCACAACCCTCGCACTTACGGGGCAGTATTTT
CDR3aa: CASSPTTLALTGQYF

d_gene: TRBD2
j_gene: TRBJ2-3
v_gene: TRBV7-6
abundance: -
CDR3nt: TGTGCCAGCAGCTTGGGTAGCGGGGGGCCCGGAGATACGCAGTATTTT
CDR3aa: CASSLGSGGPGDTQYF

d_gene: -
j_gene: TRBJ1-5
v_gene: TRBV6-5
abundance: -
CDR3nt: TGTGCCAGCACCAGAGGCCCCGATCAGCCCCAGCATTTT
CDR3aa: CASTRGPDQPQHF

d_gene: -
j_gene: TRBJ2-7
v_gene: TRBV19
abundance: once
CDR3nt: TGTGCCAGTAGTATAGATCGCGCCTCCTACGAGCAGTACTTC
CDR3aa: CASSIDRASYEQYF

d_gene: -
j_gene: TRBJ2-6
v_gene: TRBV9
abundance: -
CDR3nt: TGTGCCAGCAGCGCGTACAAGTCTGGGGCCAACGTCCTGACTTTC
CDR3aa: CASSAYKSGANVLTF

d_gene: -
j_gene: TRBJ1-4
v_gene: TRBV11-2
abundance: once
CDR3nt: TGTGCCAGCAGCTTAGGGGGGCTTAATGAAAAACTGTTTTTT
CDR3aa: CASSLGGLNEKLFF

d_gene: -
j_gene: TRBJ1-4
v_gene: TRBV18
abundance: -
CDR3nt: TGTGCCAGCTCACCAGAGGGCCTGCTAGAAAAACTGTTTTTT
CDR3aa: CASSPEGLLEKLFF

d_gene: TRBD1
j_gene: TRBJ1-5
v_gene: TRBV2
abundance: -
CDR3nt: TGTGCCAGCAGTGGGGGGGTAGGACAGGGAATAGGGCAGCCCCAGCATTTT
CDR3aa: CASSGGVGQGIGQPQHF

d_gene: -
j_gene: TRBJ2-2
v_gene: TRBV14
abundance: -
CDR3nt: TGTGCCAGCAGCCAAGGCACAAACACCGGGGAGCTGTTTTTT
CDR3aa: CASSQGTNTGELFF

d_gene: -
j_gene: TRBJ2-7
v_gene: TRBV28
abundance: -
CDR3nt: TGTGCCAGCAGTTCCGGGGCCTACGAGCAGTACTTC
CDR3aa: CASSSGAYEQYF

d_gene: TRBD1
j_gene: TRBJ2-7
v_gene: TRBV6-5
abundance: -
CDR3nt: TGTGCCAGCAGGAACGGACAGGGGCACGAGCAGTACTTC
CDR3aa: CASRNGQGHEQYF

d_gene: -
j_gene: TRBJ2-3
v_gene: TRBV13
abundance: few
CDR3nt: TGTGCCAGCAGCTTGGGCGCAGATACGCAGTATTTT
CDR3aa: CASSLGADTQYF

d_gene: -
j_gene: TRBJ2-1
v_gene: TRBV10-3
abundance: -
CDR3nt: TGTGCCATCAGGCCAAGCGGGTTCAACAATGAGCAGTTCTTC
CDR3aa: CAIRPSGFNNEQFF

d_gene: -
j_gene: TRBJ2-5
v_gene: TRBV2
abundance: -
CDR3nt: TGTGCCAGCGCACAGGGGCGTTCCTCCGGGGGTGAGACCCAGTACTTC
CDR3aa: CASAQGRSSGGETQYF

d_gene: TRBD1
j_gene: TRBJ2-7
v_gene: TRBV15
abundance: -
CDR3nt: TGTGCCACCAGCGTTGGGACAGGGAGGATTTACGAGCAGTACTTC
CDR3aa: CATSVGTGRIYEQYF

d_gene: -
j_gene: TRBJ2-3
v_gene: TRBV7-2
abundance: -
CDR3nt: TGTGCCAGCAGCTTAACGTCCGGGAGCACAGATACGCAGTATTTT
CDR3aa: CASSLTSGSTDTQYF

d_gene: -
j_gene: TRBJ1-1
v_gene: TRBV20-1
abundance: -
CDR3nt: TGCAGTGCTAGAGGGTACAGTGAAGCTTTCTTT
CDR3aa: CSARGYSEAFF

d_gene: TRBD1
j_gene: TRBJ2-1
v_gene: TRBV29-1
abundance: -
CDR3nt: TGCAGCGTTTGGAGACAGGGGGAGAATGAGCAGTTCTTC
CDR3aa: CSVWRQGENEQFF

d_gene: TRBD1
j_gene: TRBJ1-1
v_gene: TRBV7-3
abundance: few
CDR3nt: TGTGCCAGCAGCTCTCTACAGGGGGCTGAAGCTTTCTTT
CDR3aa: CASSSLQGAEAFF

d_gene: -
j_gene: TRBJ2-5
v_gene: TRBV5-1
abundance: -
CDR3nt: TGCGCCAGCAGCATCCAGGGTGGGGAGACCCAGTACTTC
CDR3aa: CASSIQGGETQYF

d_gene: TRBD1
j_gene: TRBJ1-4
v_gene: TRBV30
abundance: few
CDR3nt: TGTGCCTGGAGGACAGGGGGAGCTGAAAAACTGTTTTTT
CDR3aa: CAWRTGGAEKLFF

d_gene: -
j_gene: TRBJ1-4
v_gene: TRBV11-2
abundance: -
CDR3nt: TGTGCCAGCAGCCCCAGGATGGGCGGGCTTGGGGAAAAACTGTTTTTT
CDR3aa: CASSPRMGGLGEKLFF

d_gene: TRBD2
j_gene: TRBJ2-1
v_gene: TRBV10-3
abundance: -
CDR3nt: TGTGCCATCACCCCAACCGAAATGGCGGGAGGGTACAATGAGCAGTTCTTC
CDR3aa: CAITPTEMAGGYNEQFF

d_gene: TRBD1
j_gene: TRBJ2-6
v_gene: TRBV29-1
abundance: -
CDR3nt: TGCAGCGTTGAAGGGGACAGGGCTGGGGCCAACGTCCTGACTTTC
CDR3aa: CSVEGDRAGANVLTF

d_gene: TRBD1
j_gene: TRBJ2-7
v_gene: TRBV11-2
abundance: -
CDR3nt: TGTGCCAGCAGACCCTGGGGACAGGGTCGGGGCTACGAGCAGTACTTC
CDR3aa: CASRPWGQGRGYEQYF

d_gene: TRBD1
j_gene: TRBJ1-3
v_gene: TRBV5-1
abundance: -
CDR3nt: TGCGCCAGCAGCTTGCAAGGACAGGGACCTGGAAACACCATATATTTT
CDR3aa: CASSLQGQGPGNTIYF

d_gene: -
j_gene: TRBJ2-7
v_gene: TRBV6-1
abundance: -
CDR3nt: TGTGCCACTAACCAGGGATTTACCCCATACGAGCAGTACTTC
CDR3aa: CATNQGFTPYEQYF

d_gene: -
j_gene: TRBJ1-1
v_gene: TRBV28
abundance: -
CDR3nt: TGTGCCAGCAGTTCCTTTAGGAGGACTGAAGCTTTCTTT
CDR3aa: CASSSFRRTEAFF

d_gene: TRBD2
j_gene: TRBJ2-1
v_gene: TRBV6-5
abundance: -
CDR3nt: TGTGCCAGCAGACTCCAGGGACTAGACTACAATGAGCAGTTCTTC
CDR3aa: CASRLQGLDYNEQFF

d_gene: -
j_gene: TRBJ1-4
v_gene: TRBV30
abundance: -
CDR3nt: TGTGCCTGGAGTTCGGGGAAACTGTTTTTT
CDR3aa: CAWSSGKLFF

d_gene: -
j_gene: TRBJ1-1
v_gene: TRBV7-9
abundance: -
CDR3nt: TGTGCCAGCAGCCCCAGGAACACTGAAGCTTTCTTT
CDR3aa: CASSPRNTEAFF

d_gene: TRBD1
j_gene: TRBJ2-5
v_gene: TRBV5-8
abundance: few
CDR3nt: TGTGCCAGCAGCAAGCGGACAGGTCGAGGGGAGACCCAGTACTTC
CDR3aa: CASSKRTGRGETQYF

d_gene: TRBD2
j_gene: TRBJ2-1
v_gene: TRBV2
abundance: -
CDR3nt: TGTGCCAGCAGATTTGAGCGGGATAATGAGCAGTTCTTC
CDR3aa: CASRFERDNEQFF